These 5 T cell receptor beta chains were sequenced from one sample in a study of T cell responses to AZD1222 COVID-19 vaccine. The repertoire was sequenced with immunoSEQ multiplex PCR; TCRdb's copy has only in-frame clones and lacks some. This table holds some 120,000 clones, roughly nine tenths found once. Here the sequenced sample was peripheral blood, taken on day 0 of AZD1222 vaccination. The receptor source for this set is an adult in good health.

The V call is TRBV9, the J call TRBJ2-1; 12 bases are a match to TRBD1. Germline values: CDR1 SGDLS, CDR2 YYNGEE. The CDR3 is 16 amino acids. V lost 1 base to trimming and J lost 7 bases; unmatched junction nucleotides: 6. The CDR3, as DNA: TGTGCCAGCAGCGTAAGGGGACAGGGGGCGCGGAATGAGCAGTTCTTC. Amino acid sequence: CASSVRGQGARNEQFF.

V gene TRBV6-1 combines with J gene TRBJ1-2; 7 bases agree with TRBD1. The junction had 9 bases not matched to a gene; V was cut back by 3 bases and J by 2 bases. This CDR3 has 16 residues. CDR1 and CDR2 (germline): MNHNS, SASEGT. The CDR3 nucleotides read TGTGCCAGCAGTGAGGTTCCGGGACAGCCGAACTATGGCTACACCTTC. It specifies CASSEVPGQPNYGYTF.

The chain combines TRBV6-5 with TRBJ2-1; TRBD2 matches 11 bases. The J segment lost 2 bases and the V segment lost 7 bases, leaving 4 bases of the junction unmatched. The length of the CDR3 is 15 residues. Germline V gives CDR1 MNHEY, CDR2 SVGAGI. In DNA, the CDR3 is TGTGCCAGCACCCAACTAGCGGGAGCCTACAATGAGCAGTTCTTC. The encoded protein is CASTQLAGAYNEQFF.

The chain uses TRBV3-1 (or the pseudogene TRBV3-2) and TRBJ2-1, with a possible D match to TRBD1 (6 bases). Germline-derived CDR1 and CDR2 are LGHDT and YNNKEL (reference sequence). This CDR3 comprises 15 residues. With 6 bases removed from V and 0 bases from J, the gap between germline ends came to 12 bases. This CDR3 is CASSTGWGSYNEQFF. The CDR3 DNA reads as TGTGCCAGCAGTACAGGGTGGGGCTCCTACAATGAGCAGTTCTTC.

This chain uses TRBV28 with TRBJ2-7; D is unresolved. The CDR3 is 11 amino acids. The V end was cut by 7 bases, the J end by 2 bases, with 6 bases between. Germline V CDR1 and CDR2: MDHEN, SYDVKM. The chain's CDR3 is CASTQAYEQYF. Written as DNA, the CDR3 is TGTGCCAGCACCCAGGCCTACGAGCAGTACTTC. Full variable domain (rest looked up from reference TRBV28 and TRBJ2-7): DVKVTQSSRYLVKRTGEKVFLECVQDMDHENMFWYRQDPGLGLRLIYFSYDVKMKEKGDIPEGYSVSREKKERFSLILESASTNQTSMYLCASTQAYEQYFGPGTRLTVT.